This TCR beta chain was sequenced in a study of T cells in Graves' hyperthyroidism and ophthalmopathy. About the study: Initial diagnosis, before any treatment, was when peripheral blood was collected.

RNA transcripts served as the template for amplifying TCR beta CDR3 regions. Initially, a first-round RT-PCR of the TCR CDR3 employed the HTBI primer set. MiXCR, applied by TCRdb to the multiplex PCR reads, yields one record per CDR3 protein. The sample contains fewer than 900,000 distinct CDR3 sequences, about 19% of which appear only once. This CDR3 is built from 20 residues. Trimming took 1 base from V and 0 from J, leaving 22 bases between them. Germline CDR1 is LNHDA and CDR2 is SQIVND (reference sequence). This receptor was obtained from a woman in her forties or fifties with Graves' hyperthyroidism that later progressed to Graves' ophthalmopathy. The chain couples TRBV19 to TRBJ1-5, with D perhaps matching TRBD1 (5 bases). Sequenced: blood. The CDR3 region is CASSIVEARVAYYSNQPQHF. The CDR3 coding sequence is TGTGCCAGTAGTATAGTGGAGGCCAGGGTGGCCTACTATAGCAATCAGCCCCAGCATTTT.